This T cell receptor beta chain was identified during a study of blood T cell repertoires in COVID-19. Study-level information: Whether acute or convalescent, the COVID-19 samples came from the United States, Italy and Spain. Sample material is recorded as cDNA or gDNA derived from T cells, B-cell-depleted T cells, or PBMCs.

V dropped 0 bases and J dropped 3 bases, with 9 bases sitting between them. The germline gives CDR1 MGHRA, CDR2 YSYEKL. The CDR3 contains 14 residues. Repertoires were generated with immunoSEQ multiplex PCR, while TCRdb's copy carries only in-frame clones and drops some. The top ten clones hold approximately 3% of a sample with about 150,000 clones, around 87% of them seen once. The source is a woman aged 55-69 years with active COVID-19. The V and J genes are TRBV4-1 and TRBJ2-7; D not certain. Sequences were obtained from peripheral blood. CDR3 sequence reads: CASSQDPTYYEQYF. The CDR3 DNA follows: TGCGCCAGCAGCCAAGATCCGACTTACTACGAGCAGTACTTC.